This TCR beta chain was profiled in a study of cytomegalovirus exposure and HLA in healthy donors. Study-wide points: Presence/absence analyses assumed roughly uniform sequencing depth across donors. The likely origin of a cluster of highly shared sequence variants was a sequencing artifact.

Unrecorded immune exposure was likely among donors, who were nominally healthy when sampled. Both 60 Vbeta primers and 13 Jbeta primers went into the PCR. The table came from immunoSEQ multiplex PCR; TCRdb's copy has only in-frame clones and leaves some out. The sample has about 200,000 clones, 60% to 80% seen once. Notes on this clone: Its antigen is unknown.

J gave up 1 base and V 3 bases, and 4 bases lay outside the gene matches. The CDR3 extends over 14 amino acids. Germline CDR1 SQVTM, CDR2 ANQGSEA. Sequencing was carried out using PBMCs. The chain has TRBV29-1 and TRBJ1-1, with 8 bases that match TRBD1. The source is a young man in good health and CMV-seronegative. The CDR3 coding sequence is TGCAGCGTTGAGGTTGGGACAGGGAACACTGAAGCTTTCTTT. Its protein product is CSVEVGTGNTEAFF.